The sequence of this T cell receptor beta chain was determined in a study of shared clonotypes between healthy human individuals. Study findings and constraints: Clonotypes not shared had lower generation probabilities than those common to all four donors. Sampling covered nothing but blood. Tissue TCR repertoires likely differ from those found in blood.

About this clone: Antigen: not known.

Germline values: CDR1 MDHEN, CDR2 SYDVKM. V lost 5 bases, J lost 5 bases, and 16 bases stayed unmatched. This CDR3 is built from 18 residues. The assay was carried out at the deep level. The method was immunoSEQ multiplex PCR; TCRdb's version includes in-frame clones alone and lacks a portion of them. The table lists over a million clones, around 95% of them singletons. The sequenced sample consisted of naive CD4+ T cells sorted from blood. Sample subset: CD45RA+ positively selected. The TCR sequence derives from a man aged 30-40 years in good health. The genes are TRBV28 and TRBJ2-3; 10 bases align to TRBD2. CDR3 nucleotide sequence: TGTGCCAGCAGTATAAAGACCAGCGGGAGGGCCCTTGAAGATACGCAGTATTTT. Its protein product is CASSIKTSGRALEDTQYF.